This entry lists 17 T cell receptor beta chains sequenced from one sample in a study of cytomegalovirus exposure and HLA in healthy donors. The PCR made use of 60 Vbeta and 13 Jbeta primers. This table comes from immunoSEQ multiplex PCR, and its TCRdb copy is limited to in-frame clones, with some not included. The sample yields around 100,000 clones, roughly three quarters seen once. The sequenced sample consisted of PBMCs. Source of these receptors: a man aged 45-65 years in good health and CMV-seropositive.

The genes are TRBV6-6 and TRBJ2-7; 7 bases align to TRBD2. The CDR3 is 13 residues long. V shed 5 bases, J shed 6 bases, and the junction held 7 bases outside the gene matches. CDR1 MNHNY and CDR2 SVGAGI come from the germline V gene (reference sequence). The CDR3 reads CASSPGGGIEQYF. Written as DNA, the CDR3 is TGTGCCAGCAGTCCCGGGGGAGGGATCGAGCAGTACTTC.

The chain has TRBV28 and TRBJ2-7, with TRBD2 as a possible D gene (6 bases). Germline CDR1 reads MDHEN; CDR2 reads SYDVKM. V lost 1 base and J 6 bases, leaving 10 bases between the germline ends. CDR3 length: 13 amino acids. The CDR3 coding sequence is TGTGCCAGCAGTTTATTGGGAGCGGGCGAGCAGTACTTC. Protein sequence: CASSLLGAGEQYF.

This clone occurred a few times. The rearrangement links TRBV27 to TRBJ2-6; D gene unclear. Per germline, CDR1 MNHEY and CDR2 SMNVEV (reference sequence). V was pared by 1 base and J by 0 bases, with 4 bases between. This CDR3 has 15 residues. CDR3 nucleotides: TGTGCCAGCAGTTTATACGGCTCTGGGGCCAACGTCCTGACTTTC. Translating it yields CASSLYGSGANVLTF.

The chain couples TRBV6-4 to TRBJ2-7; 9 positions match TRBD2. This CDR3 region has 15 residues. Germline V gene data show CDR1 as MRHNA and CDR2 as SNTAGT. V trimming: 4 bases; J trimming: 3 bases; junction bases outside the gene matches: 7. CDR3 DNA: TGTGCCAGCAGTGTTCTAGCGGGACCAGGCTACGAGCAGTACTTC. Its protein is CASSVLAGPGYEQYF.

CDR3 DNA sequence: TGTGCCAGCAGTCGGAGGTCAGAGGGAACCTACGAGCAGTACTTC. Its translation is CASSRRSEGTYEQYF. The genes are TRBV27 and TRBJ2-7, with D possibly TRBD2 on 5 matching bases. Trimming took 5 bases from V and 2 from J, leaving 16 bases between them. This CDR3 comprises 15 residues. Germline V gene sequence: CDR1 MNHEY, CDR2 SMNVEV (reference sequence).

This clone was recorded a few times. The V and J genes are TRBV27 and TRBJ2-5; D may be TRBD1 (5 bases). The V gene's germline CDR1 is MNHEY and CDR2 SMNVEV (reference sequence). The CDR3 consists of 17 residues. Trimming took 0 bases from V and 2 from J, leaving 16 bases between them. The CDR3 reads CASSLSNQAGKQETQYF. The CDR3 bases are TGTGCCAGCAGTTTATCGAACCAGGCAGGGAAGCAAGAGACCCAGTACTTC.

The chain uses TRBV10-3 and TRBJ2-2, with 9 bases that match TRBD1. Per germline, CDR1 ENHRY and CDR2 SYGVKD. CDR3 length equals 15 residues. Trimming removed 7 bases from V and 1 base from J; junction bases left unmatched: 4. The CDR3 DNA reads TGTGCCATCACTGGACAGGGGAGGAACACCGGGGAGCTGTTTTTT. This codes for CAITGQGRNTGELFF.

This CDR3 reads CASSWRTGTSAESGANVLTF. For the CDR3, the DNA is TGTGCCAGTAGCTGGAGAACCGGGACTAGCGCCGAGTCTGGGGCCAACGTCCTGACTTTC. The chain carries TRBV19 and TRBJ2-6; 10 positions match TRBD2. The CDR3 runs to 20 residues. Looked up from germline, CDR1 is LNHDA and CDR2 is SQIVND (reference sequence). The J segment lost 1 base and the V segment lost 6 bases, leaving 15 bases of the junction unmatched.

This clone was counted a few times. The chain links TRBV19 to TRBJ2-2, with 8 positions matching TRBD1. The CDR3 sequence is 16 residues long. After removal of 4 bases from V and 0 bases from J, the junction contained 4 bases not matched to a gene. CDR1 is LNHDA and CDR2 is SQIVND in the germline V gene (reference sequence). CDR3 nucleotide sequence: TGTGCCAGTAGTACCCTGACAGGGGCGAACACCGGGGAGCTGTTTTTT. It specifies CASSTLTGANTGELFF.

The CDR3 protein is CASGRQGGGNTEAFF. DNA for the CDR3: TGTGCCAGCGGAAGACAGGGTGGGGGGAACACTGAAGCTTTCTTT. The gene calls are TRBV9 and TRBJ1-1; 7 positions match TRBD1. The CDR3 contains 15 residues. Germline assignment: CDR1 SGDLS and CDR2 YYNGEE. V was pared by 7 bases and J by 1 base, with 10 bases of the junction left unmatched. The whole variable domain, remainder taken from reference TRBV9 and TRBJ1-1, is DSGVTQTPKHLITATGQRVTLRCSPRSGDLSVYWYQQSLDQGLQFLIQYYNGEERAKGNILERFSAQQFPDLHSELNLSSLELGDSALYFCASGRQGGGNTEAFFGQGTRLTVV.

This chain connects TRBV7-2 to TRBJ2-1; 7 bases fit TRBD1. Germline V CDR1 and CDR2: SGHTA, FQGNSA. The CDR3 is made up of 14 amino acids. The junction had 7 bases not matched to a gene; V was cut back by 10 bases and J by 1 base. CDR3 sequence (DNA): TGTGCCACCACCGGGACAGTATCCTACAATGAGCAGTTCTTC. This codes for CATTGTVSYNEQFF. Together with reference TRBV7-2 and TRBJ2-1, the CDR3 gives the full variable domain: GAGVSQSPSNKVTEKGKDVELRCDPISGHTALYWYRQSLGQGLEFLIYFQGNSAPDKSGLPSDRFSAERTGGSVSTLTIQRTQQEDSAVYLCATTGTVSYNEQFFGPGTRLTVL.

This clone was detected a few times. The chain is built from TRBV7-6 and TRBJ2-7; 15 bases are shared with TRBD2. CDR1 and CDR2 (germline): SGHVS, FNYEAQ. CDR3 length equals 15 residues. The junction had 4 bases not matched to a gene; V was cut back by 6 bases and J by 4 bases. The CDR3 nucleotides are TGTGCCAGCAGTTCTGGACTAGCGGGAGGGTACGAGCAGTACTTC. Its translation: CASSSGLAGGYEQYF.

The chain links TRBV21-1 to TRBJ2-7; the listed D gene, TRBD2, was not tested against the DNA. TRBV21-1 is labeled a pseudogene. This CDR3 is 14 amino acids long. The CDR3 here is CASSKVPEGREQYF. The CDR3 DNA follows: TGTGCCAGCAGCAAAGTTCCTGAGGGTCGCGAGCAGTACTTC.

J is TRBJ2-3 and V is TRBV9; 13 bases agree with TRBD2. The V segment lost 2 bases and the J segment 2 bases; nucleotides outside the gene matches: 5. Germline V gene lookup returns CDR1 SGDLS and CDR2 YYNGEE. The CDR3 is 17 amino acids. The CDR3 sequence: CASSVGTSGVYTDTQYF. For the CDR3, the DNA is TGTGCCAGCAGCGTCGGGACTAGCGGGGTTTACACAGATACGCAGTATTTT.

The rearrangement links TRBV28 to TRBJ2-7, with unresolved D. This CDR3 region has 13 residues. V was trimmed by 3 bases and J by 3 bases, leaving 9 bases between them. The germline gives CDR1 MDHEN, CDR2 SYDVKM. CDR3 region: CASSLNPGYEQYF. CDR3 DNA: TGTGCCAGCAGTTTGAATCCGGGCTACGAGCAGTACTTC.

This chain uses TRBV6-1 with TRBJ1-3; 7 bases fit TRBD1. With 1 base clipped from V and 4 bases from J, the junction kept 1 base outside the gene matches. CDR3 length: 14 amino acids. The germline CDR1 and CDR2 sequences are MNHNS and SASEGT. The CDR3 DNA is TGTGCCAGCAGTGAAGGGACAGGAGGAAACACCATATATTTT. Its translation is CASSEGTGGNTIYF.

V gene TRBV6-5 combines with J gene TRBJ2-7; 7 bases are a match to TRBD1. CDR3 size: 14 residues. Per the germline V gene, CDR1 is MNHEY and CDR2 is SVGAGI. The trim removed 0 bases at V and 11 bases at J, leaving 10 bases unmatched. The CDR3 DNA follows: TGTGCCAGCAGTTACTCGGAGACAGGGTTTGCCGAGTACTTC. This translates into CASSYSETGFAEYF.